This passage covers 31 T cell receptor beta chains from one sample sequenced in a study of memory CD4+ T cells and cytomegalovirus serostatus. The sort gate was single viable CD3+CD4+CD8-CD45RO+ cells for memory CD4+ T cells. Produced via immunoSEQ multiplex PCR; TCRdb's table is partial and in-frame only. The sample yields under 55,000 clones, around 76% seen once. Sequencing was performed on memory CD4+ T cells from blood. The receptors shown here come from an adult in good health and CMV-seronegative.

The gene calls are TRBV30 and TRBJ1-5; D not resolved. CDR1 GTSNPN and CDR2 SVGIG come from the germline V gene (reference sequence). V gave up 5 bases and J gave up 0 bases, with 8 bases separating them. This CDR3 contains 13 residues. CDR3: CAWAPGSNQPQHF. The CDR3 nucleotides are TGTGCCTGGGCCCCGGGTAGCAATCAGCCCCAGCATTTT. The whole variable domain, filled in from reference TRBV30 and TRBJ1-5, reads SQTIHQWPATLVQPVGSPLSLECTVEGTSNPNLYWYRQAAGRGLQLLFYSVGIGQISSEVPQNLSASRPQDRQFILSSKKLLLSDSGFYLCAWAPGSNQPQHFGDGTRLSIL.

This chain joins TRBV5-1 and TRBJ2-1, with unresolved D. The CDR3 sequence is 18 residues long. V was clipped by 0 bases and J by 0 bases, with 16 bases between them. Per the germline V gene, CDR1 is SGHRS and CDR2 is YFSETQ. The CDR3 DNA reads TGCGCCAGCAGCTTGGAGGTTGGACCCCGCATCTCCTACAATGAGCAGTTCTTC. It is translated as CASSLEVGPRISYNEQFF.

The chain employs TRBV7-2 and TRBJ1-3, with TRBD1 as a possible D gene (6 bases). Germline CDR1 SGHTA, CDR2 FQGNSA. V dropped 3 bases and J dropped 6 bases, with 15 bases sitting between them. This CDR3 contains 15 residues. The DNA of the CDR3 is TGTGCCAGCAGCTTTAGTGGGCAGGGGTTAAACACCATATATTTT. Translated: CASSFSGQGLNTIYF.

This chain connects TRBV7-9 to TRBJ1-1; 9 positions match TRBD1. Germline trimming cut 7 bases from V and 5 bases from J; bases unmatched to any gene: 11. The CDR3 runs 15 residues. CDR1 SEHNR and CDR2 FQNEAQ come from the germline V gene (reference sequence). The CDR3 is CASIFAGTGRTEAFF. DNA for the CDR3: TGTGCCAGCATCTTCGCGGGGACAGGGAGGACTGAAGCTTTCTTT. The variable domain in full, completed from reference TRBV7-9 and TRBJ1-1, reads DTGVSQNPRHKITKRGQNVTFRCDPISEHNRLYWYRQTLGQGPEFLTYFQNEAQLEKSRLLSDRFSAERPKGSFSTLEIQRTEQGDSAMYLCASIFAGTGRTEAFFGQGTRLTVV.

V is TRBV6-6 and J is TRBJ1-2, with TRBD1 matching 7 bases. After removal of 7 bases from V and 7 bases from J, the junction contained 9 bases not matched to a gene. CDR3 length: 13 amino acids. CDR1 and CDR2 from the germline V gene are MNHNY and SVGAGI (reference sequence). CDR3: CASTADRAVGYTF. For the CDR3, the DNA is TGTGCCAGCACTGCCGACAGGGCGGTTGGCTACACCTTC.

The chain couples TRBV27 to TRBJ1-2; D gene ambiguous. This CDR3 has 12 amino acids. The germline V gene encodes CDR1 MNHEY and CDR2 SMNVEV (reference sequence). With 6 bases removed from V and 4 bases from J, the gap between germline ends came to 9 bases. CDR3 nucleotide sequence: TGTGCCAGCAGAGCCCCCCTCTATGGCTACACCTTC. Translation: CASRAPLYGYTF.

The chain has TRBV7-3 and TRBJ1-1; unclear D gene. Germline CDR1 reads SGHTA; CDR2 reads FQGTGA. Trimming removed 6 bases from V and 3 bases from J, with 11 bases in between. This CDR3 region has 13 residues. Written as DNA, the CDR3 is TGTGCCAGCAGTCAAGGGAGGGACACTGAAGCTTTCTTT. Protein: CASSQGRDTEAFF.

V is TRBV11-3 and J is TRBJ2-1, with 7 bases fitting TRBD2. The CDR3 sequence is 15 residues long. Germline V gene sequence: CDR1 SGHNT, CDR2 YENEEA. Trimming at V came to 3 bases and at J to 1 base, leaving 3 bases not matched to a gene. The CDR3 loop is CASSFTSVSYNEQFF. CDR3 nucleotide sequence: TGTGCCAGCAGCTTTACTAGCGTATCCTACAATGAGCAGTTCTTC.

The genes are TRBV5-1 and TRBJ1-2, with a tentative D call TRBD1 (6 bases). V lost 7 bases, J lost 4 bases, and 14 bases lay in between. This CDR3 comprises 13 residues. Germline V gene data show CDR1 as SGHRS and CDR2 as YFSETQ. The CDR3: CASSGGPGYGYTF. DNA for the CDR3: TGCGCCAGCTCGGGGGGGCCTGGCTATGGCTACACCTTC. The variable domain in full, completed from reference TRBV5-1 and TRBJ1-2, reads KAGVTQTPRYLIKTRGQQVTLSCSPISGHRSVSWYQQTPGQGLQFLFEYFSETQRNKGNFPGRFSGRQFSNSRSEMNVSTLELGDSALYLCASSGGPGYGYTFGSGTRLTVV.

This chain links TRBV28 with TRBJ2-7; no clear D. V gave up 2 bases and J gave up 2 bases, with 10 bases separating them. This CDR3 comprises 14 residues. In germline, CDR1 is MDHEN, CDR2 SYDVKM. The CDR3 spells CASSLPRVPYEQYF. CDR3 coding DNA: TGTGCCAGCAGTTTACCCCGCGTTCCCTACGAGCAGTACTTC. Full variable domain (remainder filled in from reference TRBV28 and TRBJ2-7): DVKVTQSSRYLVKRTGEKVFLECVQDMDHENMFWYRQDPGLGLRLIYFSYDVKMKEKGDIPEGYSVSREKKERFSLILESASTNQTSMYLCASSLPRVPYEQYFGPGTRLTVT.

The CDR3 nucleotides read TGTGCCAGCAGCTTAGATCGGGTCGACAGGGGCTACGAGCAGTACTTC. Translation: CASSLDRVDRGYEQYF. The rearrangement links TRBV11-2 to TRBJ2-7; 8 bases are shared with TRBD1. This CDR3 is built from 16 residues. V lost 0 bases and J lost 3; bases outside the gene matches: 7. Per the germline V gene, CDR1 is SGHAT and CDR2 is FQNNGV.

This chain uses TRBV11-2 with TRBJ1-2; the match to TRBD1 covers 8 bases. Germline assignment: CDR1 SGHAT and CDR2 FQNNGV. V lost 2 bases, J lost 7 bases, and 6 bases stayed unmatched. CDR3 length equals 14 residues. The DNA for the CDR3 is TGTGCCAGCAGCTTAACCGGGACAGGCTCTGGCTACACCTTC. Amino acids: CASSLTGTGSGYTF.

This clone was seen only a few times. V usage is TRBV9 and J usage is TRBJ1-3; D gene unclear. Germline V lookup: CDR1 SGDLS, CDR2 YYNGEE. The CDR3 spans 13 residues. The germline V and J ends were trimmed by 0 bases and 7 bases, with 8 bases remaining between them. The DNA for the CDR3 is TGTGCCAGCAGCGTAGACACGGATAACACCATATATTTT. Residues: CASSVDTDNTIYF.

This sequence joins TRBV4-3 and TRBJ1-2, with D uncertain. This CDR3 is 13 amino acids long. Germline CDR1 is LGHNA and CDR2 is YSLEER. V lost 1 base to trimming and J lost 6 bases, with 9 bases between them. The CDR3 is CASSQGGFDGYTF. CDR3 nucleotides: TGCGCCAGCAGCCAAGGAGGGTTTGATGGCTACACCTTC.

This CDR3 reads CASSRPDHEKLFF. CDR3 sequence (DNA): TGTGCCAGCAGCAGGCCCGACCATGAAAAACTGTTTTTT. V is TRBV11-2 and J is TRBJ1-4; D unclear. The V gene's germline CDR1 is SGHAT and CDR2 FQNNGV. Between the trimmed V and J ends, which lost 5 bases and 6 bases, there was a span of 10 bases. The CDR3 totals 13 residues.

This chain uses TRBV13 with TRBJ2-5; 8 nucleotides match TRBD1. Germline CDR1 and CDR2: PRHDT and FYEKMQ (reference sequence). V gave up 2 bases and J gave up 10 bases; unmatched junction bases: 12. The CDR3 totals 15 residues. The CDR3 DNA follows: TGTGCCAGCAGCTTATATCAGGGGGCCCCAGTAGTCCAGTACTTC. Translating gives CASSLYQGAPVVQYF.

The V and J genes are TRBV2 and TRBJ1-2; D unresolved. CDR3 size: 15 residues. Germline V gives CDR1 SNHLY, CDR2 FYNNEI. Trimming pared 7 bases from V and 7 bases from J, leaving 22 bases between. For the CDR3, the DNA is TGTGCCAGCACCTCGAATCGGGCAGGCTTTCGTGGCTACACCTTC. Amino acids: CASTSNRAGFRGYTF.

The CDR3 DNA sequence: TGCGCCAGCAGCCAGGGTGACTCCTACGCCTATGCGAACACCGGGGAGCTGTTTTTT. Translating it yields CASSQGDSYAYANTGELFF. This sequence joins TRBV4-3 and TRBJ2-2; D uncertain. The CDR3 runs to 19 residues. The germline V and J ends were trimmed by 3 bases and 0 bases, with 20 bases remaining between them. Per germline, CDR1 LGHNA and CDR2 YSLEER.

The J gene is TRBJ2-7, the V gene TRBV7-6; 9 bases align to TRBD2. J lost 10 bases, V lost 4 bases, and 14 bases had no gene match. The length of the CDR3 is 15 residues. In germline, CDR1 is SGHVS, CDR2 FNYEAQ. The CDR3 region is CASSSSGASGESQYF. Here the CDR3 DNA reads TGTGCCAGCAGCTCCTCGGGGGCTAGCGGGGAATCACAGTACTTC.

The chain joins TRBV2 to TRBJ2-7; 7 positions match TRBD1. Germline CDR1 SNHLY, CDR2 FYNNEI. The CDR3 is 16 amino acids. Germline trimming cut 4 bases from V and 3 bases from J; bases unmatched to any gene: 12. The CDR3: CASSGFGMAGGYEQYF. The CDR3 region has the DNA TGTGCCAGCAGTGGATTTGGGATGGCAGGGGGCTACGAGCAGTACTTC.

CDR3 in DNA: TGCGCCAGCAGCCAAGATGGTGTAGCACAGCCCCAGCATTTT. It codes for CASSQDGVAQPQHF. This sequence joins TRBV4-1 and TRBJ1-5; D is uncertain. Germline-derived CDR1 and CDR2 are MGHRA and YSYEKL. Trimming removed 0 bases at V and 7 bases at J, with 10 bases between. The CDR3 contains 14 residues.

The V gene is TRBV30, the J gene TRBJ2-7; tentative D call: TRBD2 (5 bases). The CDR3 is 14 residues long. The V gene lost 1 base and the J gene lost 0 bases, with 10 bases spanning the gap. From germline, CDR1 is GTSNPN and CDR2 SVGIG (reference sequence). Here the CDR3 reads CAWSGERSSYEQYF. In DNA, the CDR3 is TGTGCCTGGAGTGGGGAGCGGAGCTCCTACGAGCAGTACTTC.

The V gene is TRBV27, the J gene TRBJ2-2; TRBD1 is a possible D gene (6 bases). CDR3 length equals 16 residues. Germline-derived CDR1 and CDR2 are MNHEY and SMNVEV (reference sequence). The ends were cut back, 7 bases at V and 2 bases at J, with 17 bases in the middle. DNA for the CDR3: TGTGCCAGCAAACGACAGGTCCCGAGAAACACCGGGGAGCTGTTTTTT. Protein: CASKRQVPRNTGELFF.

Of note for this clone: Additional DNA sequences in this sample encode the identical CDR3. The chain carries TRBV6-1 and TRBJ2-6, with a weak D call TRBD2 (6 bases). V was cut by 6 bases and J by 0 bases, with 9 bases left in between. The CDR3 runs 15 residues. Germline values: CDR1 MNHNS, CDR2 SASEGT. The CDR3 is CASRTGGSGANVLTF. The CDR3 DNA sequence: TGTGCCAGCAGGACCGGGGGCTCTGGGGCCAACGTCCTGACTTTC.

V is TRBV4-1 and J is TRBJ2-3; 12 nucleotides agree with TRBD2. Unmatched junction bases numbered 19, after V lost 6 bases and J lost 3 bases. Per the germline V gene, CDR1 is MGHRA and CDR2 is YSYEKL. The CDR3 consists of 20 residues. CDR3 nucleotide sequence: TGCGCCAGCAGTCCGATCCCACTAGCGGGGGGCACGGGAATGACAGATACGCAGTATTTT. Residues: CASSPIPLAGGTGMTDTQYF.

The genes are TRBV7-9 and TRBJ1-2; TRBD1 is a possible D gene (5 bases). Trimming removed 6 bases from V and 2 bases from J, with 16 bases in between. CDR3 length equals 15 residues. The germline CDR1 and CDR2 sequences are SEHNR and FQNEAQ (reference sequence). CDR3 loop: CASSSGQSFNYGYTF. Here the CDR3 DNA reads TGTGCCAGCAGTTCGGGGCAGTCCTTCAACTATGGCTACACCTTC.

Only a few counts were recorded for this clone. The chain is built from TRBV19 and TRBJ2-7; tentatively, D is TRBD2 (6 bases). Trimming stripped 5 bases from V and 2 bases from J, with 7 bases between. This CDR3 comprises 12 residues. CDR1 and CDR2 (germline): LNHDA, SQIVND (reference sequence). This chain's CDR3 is CASSSGAYEQYF. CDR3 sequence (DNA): TGTGCCAGTAGTTCGGGAGCCTACGAGCAGTACTTC.

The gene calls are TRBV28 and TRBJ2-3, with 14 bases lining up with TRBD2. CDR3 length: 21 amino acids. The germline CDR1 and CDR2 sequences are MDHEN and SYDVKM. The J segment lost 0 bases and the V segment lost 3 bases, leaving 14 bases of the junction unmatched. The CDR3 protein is CASSLESGTSGGPLSTDTQYF. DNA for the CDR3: TGTGCCAGCAGTTTGGAAAGCGGGACTAGCGGGGGCCCTTTAAGCACAGATACGCAGTATTTT.

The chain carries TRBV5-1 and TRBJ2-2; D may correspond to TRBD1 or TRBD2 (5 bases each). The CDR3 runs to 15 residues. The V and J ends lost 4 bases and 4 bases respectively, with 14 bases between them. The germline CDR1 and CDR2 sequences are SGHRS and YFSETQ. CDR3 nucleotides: TGCGCCAGCAGCCCTGAGGGGCGGCCCACCGGGGAGCTGTTTTTT. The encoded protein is CASSPEGRPTGELFF.

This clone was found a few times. CDR3 sequence reads: CASSEENTIYF. The DNA of the CDR3 is TGCGCCAGCAGTGAGGAGAACACCATATATTTT. The rearrangement joins TRBV10-2 to TRBJ1-3; D is unresolved. Trimming stripped 2 bases from V and 7 bases from J, with 3 bases between. Germline CDR1 reads WSHSY; CDR2 reads SAAADI. CDR3 length: 11 residues.

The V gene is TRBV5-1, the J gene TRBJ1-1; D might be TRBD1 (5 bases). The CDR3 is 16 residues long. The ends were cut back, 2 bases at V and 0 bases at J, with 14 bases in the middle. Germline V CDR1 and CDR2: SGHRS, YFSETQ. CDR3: CASSLGDGRMNTEAFF. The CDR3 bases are TGCGCCAGCAGCTTAGGGGACGGACGAATGAACACTGAAGCTTTCTTT.